The 26 T cell receptor beta chains below come from one sample, sequenced in a study of response to subunit inactivated influenza vaccine. TCRdb called the RT-PCR reads again in MiXCR, with one record for every CDR3 protein. The sample shows more than 700,000 distinct CDR3 sequences, 21% of them seen only once. The material sequenced was PBMCs from blood, taken 5 to 6 days after vaccination. These receptors all stem from a man between 45 and 60 years old who received an inactivated influenza vaccine.

Note on this clonotype: At one end, the junction sequence differs from germline, possibly due to a read error. The chain uses TRBV7-9 and TRBJ2-1; 10 bases agree with TRBD2. The CDR3 consists of 17 residues. Germline-derived CDR1 and CDR2 are SEHNR and FQNEAQ (reference sequence). The CDR3 DNA reads TGTGCCAGCAGTCCCACGGGACTAGCGCCAGTAACCAATGAGCAGTTATTC. This codes for CASSPTGLAPVTNEQLF.

In its sample, this clonotype was seen a few times. V is TRBV20-1 and J is TRBJ2-3; 7 bases map to TRBD2. V was pared by 8 bases and J by 2 bases, with 13 bases of the junction left unmatched. CDR3 length equals 15 residues. Germline values: CDR1 DFQATT, CDR2 SNEGSKA (reference sequence). Written as DNA, the CDR3 is TGCAGTTCCTACCCGGGGGGTGACTACACAGATACGCAGTATTTT. Amino acid sequence: CSSYPGGDYTDTQYF.

This clonotype was seen many times. V is TRBV4-2 and J is TRBJ1-3; D possibly corresponds to TRBD1 (6 bases). V lost 0 bases and J lost 0, with 12 bases in between. This CDR3 contains 17 residues. Germline-derived CDR1 and CDR2 are LGHNA and YNFKEQ. The CDR3 spells CASSQEAGATSGNTIYF. DNA of the CDR3: TGTGCCAGCAGCCAAGAGGCGGGGGCGACCTCTGGAAACACCATATATTTT.

V and J are TRBV18 and TRBJ1-2; 10 positions agree with TRBD1. V trimming: 1 base; J trimming: 3 bases; junction bases outside the gene matches: 8. Germline CDR1 is KGHSH and CDR2 is LQKENI. The CDR3 is 17 residues long. This chain's CDR3 is CASSPRDRGRKDYGYTF. CDR3 nucleotides: TGTGCCAGCTCACCACGGGACAGGGGAAGAAAAGACTATGGCTACACCTTC.

This clonotype has a handful of counts. The chain uses TRBV20-1 and TRBJ2-4, with D perhaps TRBD1 (6 bases). CDR1 is DFQATT and CDR2 is SNEGSKA in the germline V gene (reference sequence). CDR3 size: 17 residues. V was cut by 0 bases and J by 1 base, with 16 bases left in between. This CDR3 reads CSARDKRDTSAKNIQYF. The CDR3 DNA sequence: TGCAGTGCTAGAGATAAGAGGGACACCTCGGCCAAAAACATTCAGTACTTC.

The chain uses TRBV7-2 and TRBJ2-3, with TRBD2 identical over 10 bases. In germline, CDR1 is SGHTA, CDR2 FQGNSA. The V and J ends lost 1 base and 5 bases, in that order; junction bases with no gene match: 9. The CDR3 consists of 17 residues. The CDR3 DNA reads as TGTGCCAGCAGCTTAGTGTCTAGCGGGAGCGGAGTAGATACGCAGTATTTT. This codes for CASSLVSSGSGVDTQYF.

This clonotype was seen once. V gene TRBV12-2 combines with J gene TRBJ1-2; the table's TRBD1 call for D was not verified on the DNA. TRBV12-2 corresponds to a pseudogene. The CDR3 totals 15 residues. CDR3: CASRSGPGQGSGYTF. CDR3 nucleotides: TGTGCAAGTCGCTCAGGACCGGGACAGGGTTCTGGCTACACCTTC.

This rearrangement joins TRBV28 to TRBJ1-3; maybe TRBD1 (5 bases). Germline CDR1 is MDHEN and CDR2 is SYDVKM. The CDR3 is 16 residues long. The V and J ends lost 6 bases and 0 bases respectively, with 15 bases between them. The CDR3: CASSLQGPSSGNTIYF. The CDR3 DNA reads TGTGCCAGCAGCCTCCAGGGTCCGAGCTCTGGAAACACCATATATTTT.

This clonotype was recorded at least ten times. This chain joins TRBV27 and TRBJ2-7; 7 bases match TRBD1. Per the germline V gene, CDR1 is MNHEY and CDR2 is SMNVEV (reference sequence). This CDR3 has 14 amino acids. The ends lost 3 bases at V and 3 bases at J; junction bases unmatched: 5. CDR3 DNA sequence: TGTGCCAGCAGTTTTGTAGGGGGCCGCTACGAGCAGTACTTC. Its protein is CASSFVGGRYEQYF.

In its sample, this clonotype was seen a few times. The gene calls are TRBV30 and TRBJ2-7, with D hard to call. This CDR3 region has 16 residues. The ends were cut back, 3 bases at V and 4 bases at J, with 22 bases in the middle. The germline V gene encodes CDR1 GTSNPN and CDR2 SVGIG (reference sequence). The CDR3 nucleotides are TGTGCCTGGAGACTGACCTACTCGTTCGTCGGGTACGAGCAGTACTTC. Its protein is CAWRLTYSFVGYEQYF.

The chain carries TRBV4-1 and TRBJ1-3; 7 bases line up with TRBD1. CDR1 is MGHRA, CDR2 YSYEKL, per germline. This CDR3 spans 15 amino acids. V gave up 4 bases and J gave up 2 bases; unmatched junction bases: 5. The CDR3 DNA follows: TGCGCCAGCAGCCCACAGGGGATAACTGGAAACACCATATATTTT. Protein: CASSPQGITGNTIYF.

The chain recombines TRBV20-1 with TRBJ2-7, with TRBD2 matching 11 bases. Germline CDR1 DFQATT, CDR2 SNEGSKA (reference sequence). V shed 0 bases and J 2 bases; nucleotides not matched to a gene: 18. CDR3 length equals 20 residues. The CDR3 loop reads CSARDLFSSGGEGPAYEQYF. DNA for the CDR3: TGCAGTGCTAGAGATCTATTTAGTAGCGGGGGGGAAGGACCAGCCTACGAGCAGTACTTC.

The CDR3 protein is CASSYKGTGSNTGELFF. CDR3 in DNA: TGTGCCAGCAGTTACAAGGGGACAGGGTCGAACACCGGGGAGCTGTTTTTT. V is TRBV6-5 and J is TRBJ2-2; the match to TRBD1 covers 9 bases. The CDR3 covers 17 residues. V gave up 2 bases and J gave up 0 bases; unmatched junction bases: 4. CDR1 and CDR2 (germline): MNHEY, SVGAGI.

This clonotype was seen more than once but under ten times. This chain joins TRBV20-1 and TRBJ2-7; 10 bases line up with TRBD2. The CDR3 has 13 amino acids. J was trimmed by 3 bases and V by 3 bases; bases with no gene match: 2. Per germline, CDR1 DFQATT and CDR2 SNEGSKA (reference sequence). As DNA, the CDR3 is TGCAGTGCTAGGAGCGGGGGGGGCTACGAGCAGTACTTC. Its protein is CSARSGGGYEQYF.

This clonotype was seen only a few times. The chain carries TRBV4-1 and TRBJ2-3; 7 nucleotides match TRBD2. The germline gives CDR1 MGHRA, CDR2 YSYEKL. The CDR3 is 15 residues long. Losses at the gene ends were 1 base for V and 4 bases for J; bases not matched to a gene: 5. For the CDR3, the DNA is TGCGCCAGCAGCCAAGGGACTAGAAGGTCAGATACGCAGTATTTT. Translating gives CASSQGTRRSDTQYF.

The chain couples TRBV20-1 to TRBJ2-1; maybe TRBD1 (6 bases). This CDR3 has 16 residues. CDR1 and CDR2 (germline): DFQATT, SNEGSKA (reference sequence). Trimming cost V 2 bases and J 3 bases, with 17 bases left between them. CDR3 residues: CSARSPTGRNYNEQFF. The CDR3 region has the DNA TGCAGTGCTAGAAGCCCCACAGGGAGAAACTACAATGAGCAGTTCTTC.

In DNA form, the CDR3 reads TGTGCCAGCAGACGACAGGGTGAAAACTATGGCTACACCTTC. Translation: CASRRQGENYGYTF. V gene TRBV6-2 or TRBV6-3 combines with J gene TRBJ1-2; 7 positions agree with TRBD1. Germline CDR1 reads MNHEY; CDR2 reads SVGEGT. The CDR3 covers 14 residues. The V segment lost 6 bases and the J segment 2 bases; nucleotides outside the gene matches: 6.

The chain couples TRBV6-1 to TRBJ2-1; the D gene could be TRBD1 or TRBD2 (5 bases each). This CDR3 is built from 13 residues. From germline, CDR1 is MNHNS and CDR2 SASEGT. Trimming left V 8 bases short and J 4 bases short, with 12 bases between. CDR3 DNA sequence: TGTGCCAGCGAGGAAGAGGGGTACAATGAGCAGTTCTTC. As protein: CASEEEGYNEQFF.

The sample holds a few counts of this clonotype. V is TRBV7-6 and J is TRBJ1-2; D remains ambiguous. CDR3 length: 16 amino acids. The germline gives CDR1 SGHVS, CDR2 FNYEAQ. The V end lost 5 bases, the J end lost 0 bases, and 16 bases lay between the germline ends. The CDR3 coding sequence is TGTGCCAGCAGCCCGCCCCCCGGGCCGACTAACTATGGCTACACCTTC. Translating it yields CASSPPPGPTNYGYTF.

This clonotype was detected a few times. V and J are TRBV7-8 and TRBJ2-5; TRBD1 matches 8 bases. Germline-derived CDR1 and CDR2 are SGHVS and FQNEAQ. This CDR3 is built from 16 residues. V was clipped by 0 bases and J by 5 bases; unmatched bases: 8. Here the CDR3 reads CASSLAFQGAGETQYF. The CDR3 region has the DNA TGTGCCAGCAGCTTAGCGTTCCAGGGGGCAGGGGAGACCCAGTACTTC.

There are a few counts of this clonotype. This chain links TRBV20-1 with TRBJ2-1; 14 nucleotides match TRBD2. This CDR3 is built from 18 residues. V shed 6 bases and J 0 bases; nucleotides not matched to a gene: 10. The germline CDR1 and CDR2 sequences are DFQATT and SNEGSKA (reference sequence). CDR3 sequence reads: CSATGGTSGRISYNEQFF. As DNA, the CDR3 is TGCAGTGCCACCGGGGGGACTAGCGGGAGAATCTCCTACAATGAGCAGTTCTTC.

The chain combines TRBV20-1 with TRBJ2-7; tentatively, D is TRBD1 (6 bases). Trimming shortened V by 5 bases and J by 4 bases, and 15 bases separated the two germline ends. The germline gives CDR1 DFQATT, CDR2 SNEGSKA (reference sequence). The CDR3 sequence is 13 residues long. CDR3 sequence reads: CSAPPEDRYEQYF. Here the CDR3 DNA reads TGCAGTGCTCCGCCCGAGGACAGATACGAGCAGTACTTC.

This clonotype was picked up many times. The J gene is TRBJ2-1, the V gene TRBV24-1; D is undetermined. Trimming cost V 0 bases and J 9 bases, with 8 bases left between them. From germline, CDR1 is KGHDR and CDR2 SFDVKD. There are 13 residues in the CDR3. For the CDR3, the DNA is TGTGCCACCAGTGATTTGCTGCGTGGTGAGCAGTTCTTC. Translating gives CATSDLLRGEQFF.

Only a few counts were recorded for this clonotype. The V gene is TRBV9, the J gene TRBJ2-2; D is uncertain. CDR1 is SGDLS, CDR2 YYNGEE, per germline. CDR3 length: 13 amino acids. V lost 0 bases and J 7 bases, leaving 7 bases between the germline ends. Here the CDR3 reads CASSVDDHGELFF. CDR3 nucleotides: TGTGCCAGCAGCGTAGATGATCACGGGGAGCTGTTTTTT.

With respect to this clonotype: In this CDR3 the conserved last residue, phenylalanine or tryptophan, is missing, so a read error is likely. The genes are TRBV10-3 and TRBJ2-2; D is unclear. The CDR3 loop spans 16 amino acids. The V gene lost 6 bases and the J gene lost 2 bases, with 16 bases spanning the gap. Germline V CDR1 and CDR2: ENHRY, SYGVKD. DNA of the CDR3: TGTGCCATCAGCACACAGTTCCCTACTAACACCGGGGAGCTGTTTCTT. This codes for CAISTQFPTNTGELFL.

V usage is TRBV15 and J usage is TRBJ2-5; D possibly corresponds to TRBD2 (6 bases). The germline V gene encodes CDR1 LNHNV and CDR2 YYDKDF (reference sequence). The CDR3 has 13 amino acids. V lost 8 bases to trimming and J lost 0 bases, with 10 bases between them. The CDR3 sequence is CATGGSYQETQYF. The CDR3 coding sequence is TGTGCCACCGGAGGGTCGTACCAAGAGACCCAGTACTTC.